The 11 T cell receptor beta chains listed next were all sequenced from one sample in a study of post-analysis software for immune sequencing data. The TCR beta cDNA libraries carried unique molecular identifiers. TCRdb itself ran the PCR reads through MiXCR, one entry per CDR3 protein. The sample has a few hundred thousand distinct CDR3 sequences, roughly 34% seen once. Study-level points and caveats: Patients had higher frequencies than controls of roughly five TRBV segments, including TRBV5-6, TRBV5-1 and TRBV20-1.

No antigens are known for them. The sample was blood. All receptors come from a girl aged 2-17 years with multiple sclerosis.

This rearrangement joins TRBV20-1 to TRBJ2-7; the match to TRBD2 covers 12 bases. The CDR3 is 16 residues long. Germline V gene lookup returns CDR1 DFQATT and CDR2 SNEGSKA (reference sequence). Trimming at V came to 1 base and at J to 2 bases, leaving 6 bases not matched to a gene. The CDR3 coding sequence is TGCAGTGCTAGAGGTGTGCTAGCGGGGGGGCCCTACGAGCAGTACTTC. Translated, it gives CSARGVLAGGPYEQYF.

The chain combines TRBV7-9 with TRBJ2-1, with D hard to call. Between the trimmed V and J ends, which lost 11 bases and 9 bases, there was a span of 11 bases. The germline V gene encodes CDR1 SEHNR and CDR2 FQNEAQ (reference sequence). The CDR3 spans 10 residues. CDR3 protein: CALTGSEQFF. For the CDR3, the DNA is TGTGCCCTGACGGGCTCTGAGCAGTTCTTC.

The table lists this clonotype with a few counts. The gene calls are TRBV3-1 and TRBJ2-3; 10 bases align to TRBD2. Germline trimming cut 4 bases from V and 4 bases from J; bases unmatched to any gene: 5. CDR1 and CDR2 (germline): LGHDT, YNNKEL (reference sequence). The CDR3 loop spans 15 amino acids. The CDR3 DNA reads TGTGCCAGCAGCCGTAGCGGGGGGCCGGCAGATACGCAGTATTTT. Translated: CASSRSGGPADTQYF.

This clonotype was seen a few times. The chain joins TRBV5-1 to TRBJ2-5; TRBD2 might be the D (6 bases). V was shortened by 2 bases and J by 5 bases, with 19 bases between the two germline ends. The CDR3 spans 16 residues. The germline gives CDR1 SGHRS, CDR2 YFSETQ. This chain's CDR3 is CASSLFAGGSGETQYF. The CDR3 DNA sequence: TGCGCCAGCAGCTTATTTGCAGGAGGGTCGGGGGAGACCCAGTACTTC.

As to this clonotype: An end of the junction differs from the germline gene, which may be a read error. V gene TRBV20-1 combines with J gene TRBJ1-5, with TRBD1 matching over 7 bases. This CDR3 spans 12 amino acids. Per germline, CDR1 DFQATT and CDR2 SNEGSKA (reference sequence). CDR3 coding DNA: TGCAGTGCGCGACAGGGCAATCAGCCCCGGCATTTT. It codes for CSARQGNQPRHF.

This clonotype showed up just a few times. This chain uses TRBV10-3 with TRBJ1-4; D is ambiguous. Germline V gene data show CDR1 as ENHRY and CDR2 as SYGVKD. V shed 6 bases and J shed 3 bases, with 8 bases lying between them. This CDR3 has 13 amino acids. CDR3 in amino acids: CAIRGQANEKLFF. In DNA form, the CDR3 reads TGTGCCATCAGAGGGCAGGCTAATGAAAAACTGTTTTTT.

There are many counts of this clonotype. The chain is built from TRBV4-2 and TRBJ2-3; D ambiguous. V lost 3 bases, J lost 4 bases, and 17 bases lay in between. Germline CDR1 is LGHNA and CDR2 is YNFKEQ. There are 16 residues in the CDR3. In nucleotides, the CDR3 is TGTGCCAGCAGCCAGGCCGGCCCCGTAGTTTCAGATACGCAGTATTTT. It is translated as CASSQAGPVVSDTQYF.

The chain carries TRBV15 and TRBJ2-7; 8 nucleotides agree with TRBD1. This CDR3 is built from 15 residues. V lost 1 base and J lost 5; bases outside the gene matches: 7. Germline V gene data show CDR1 as LNHNV and CDR2 as YYDKDF (reference sequence). CDR3 loop: CATSRAGTGGHEQYF. The CDR3 DNA is TGTGCCACCAGCAGAGCCGGGACAGGAGGGCACGAGCAGTACTTC.

This clonotype was found a few times. V and J are TRBV13 and TRBJ2-7, with TRBD2 as a possible D gene (5 bases). Germline lookup yields CDR1 PRHDT and CDR2 FYEKMQ (reference sequence). V dropped 3 bases and J dropped 5 bases, with 17 bases sitting between them. The CDR3 consists of 15 residues. The CDR3 nucleotides read TGTGCCAGCAGCTTTGGCGGGCTTTCTCTGAACGAGCAGTACTTC. It encodes CASSFGGLSLNEQYF.

This clonotype was counted only a few times. The gene calls are TRBV6-5 and TRBJ2-7, with no clear D. V was trimmed by 5 bases and J by 2 bases, leaving 7 bases between them. The CDR3 extends over 12 amino acids. Germline V gives CDR1 MNHEY, CDR2 SVGAGI. CDR3 loop: CASSPRPYEQYF. As DNA, the CDR3 is TGTGCCAGCAGTCCCAGGCCCTACGAGCAGTACTTC.

There are a few counts of this clonotype. The genes are TRBV6-1 and TRBJ1-5; no reliable D call. The CDR3 has 13 residues. Germline CDR1 is MNHNS and CDR2 is SASEGT. V lost 3 bases and J 4 bases, leaving 7 bases between the germline ends. The CDR3 DNA sequence: TGTGCCAGCAGTGACAGCTTTAATCAGCCCCAGCATTTT. It specifies CASSDSFNQPQHF.